What follows are 31 T cell receptor beta chains derived from one specimen sequenced in a study of T-cell reconstitution after alpha-beta-depleted transplantation in children. The library targeted TCRbeta and was prepared with unique molecular identifiers. TCRdb reanalysed the PCR reads using MiXCR and keeps one entry per CDR3 protein. The sample has some 500,000 distinct CDR3 sequences, around 19% seen once; the top ten hold around 3.3%. The sample in question was PBMCs from the stem cell graft donor, obtained from the stem cell graft. The receptors stem from a human donor who donated a stem cell graft to a child with acute lymphoblastic leukemia.

This rearrangement joins TRBV12-3 or TRBV12-4 to TRBJ2-1, with 9 bases matching TRBD2. Trimming took 3 bases from V and 8 from J; bases not matched to a gene: 8. The CDR3 runs to 15 residues. CDR3 in DNA: TGTGCCAGCAGTTTTGGCGGGAGGGCCATTGATGAGCAGTTCTTC. Its translation is CASSFGGRAIDEQFF.

This clonotype occurred a few times. This CDR3 is CASSQEEGLAGPRVGYEQYF. CDR3 DNA: TGTGCCAGCAGCCAAGAAGAGGGACTAGCGGGTCCTAGGGTGGGATACGAGCAGTACTTC. V is TRBV3-1 and J is TRBJ2-7, with 12 positions matching TRBD2. Trimming cost V 0 bases and J 4 bases; bases outside gene matches: 16. The CDR3 has 20 amino acids. Germline V gene sequence: CDR1 LGHDT, CDR2 YNNKEL (reference sequence).

The V call is TRBV29-1, the J call TRBJ2-7; 12 bases fit TRBD2. Germline V gives CDR1 SQVTM, CDR2 ANQGSEA. The CDR3 totals 13 residues. With V trimmed by 6 bases and J by 2 bases, 2 bases remained unmatched. The CDR3 sequence is CSVRLAGAYEQYF. In nucleotides, the CDR3 is TGCAGCGTAAGACTAGCGGGGGCCTACGAGCAGTACTTC.

This clonotype was counted between two and nine times. This chain links TRBV5-1 with TRBJ2-5; 7 bases fit TRBD2. Germline V gene lookup returns CDR1 SGHRS and CDR2 YFSETQ. The CDR3 has 15 residues. V shed 3 bases, J shed 4 bases, and the junction held 9 bases outside the gene matches. The CDR3, as DNA: TGCGCCAGCAGCTCGGAAGCGGGACTCCCAGAGACCCAGTACTTC. Translated, it gives CASSSEAGLPETQYF.

The genes are TRBV4-1 and TRBJ2-3; TRBD2 might be the D (12 bases). Germline V gene data show CDR1 as MGHRA and CDR2 as YSYEKL. The V end lost 0 bases, the J end lost 3 bases, and 34 bases lay between the germline ends. The CDR3 is 23 residues long. CDR3 in amino acids: CASSQDRTGGRLAGDSVTDTQYF. CDR3 DNA: TGCGCCAGCAGCCAAGACAGGACAGGGGGCAGACTAGCGGGAGATTCGGTGACAGATACGCAGTATTTT.

This clonotype came up a few times. The chain has TRBV5-1 and TRBJ2-1; no reliable D call. Per germline, CDR1 SGHRS and CDR2 YFSETQ. V lost 0 bases and J lost 6, with 16 bases in between. The CDR3 totals 16 residues. CDR3 in amino acids: CASSLGSWATFNEQFF. The CDR3 nucleotides are TGCGCCAGCAGCTTGGGATCTTGGGCCACCTTCAATGAGCAGTTCTTC.

The V and J genes are TRBV10-3 and TRBJ1-1; 9 bases are a match to TRBD1. The CDR3 has 12 residues. Germline V CDR1 and CDR2: ENHRY, SYGVKD. V trimming: 7 bases; J trimming: 7 bases; junction bases outside the gene matches: 4. The CDR3 reads CAINRGQGEAFF. For the CDR3, the DNA is TGTGCCATCAACAGGGGGCAGGGTGAAGCTTTCTTT.

The J gene is TRBJ1-1, the V gene TRBV6-5; D might be TRBD1 (6 bases). The V gene's germline CDR1 is MNHEY and CDR2 SVGAGI. Trimming took 0 bases from V and 4 from J, leaving 12 bases between them. The CDR3 loop spans 15 amino acids. This chain's CDR3 is CASSYSLQGSTEAFF. CDR3 nucleotides: TGTGCCAGCAGTTACTCCCTACAGGGAAGCACTGAAGCTTTCTTT.

V usage is TRBV3-1 and J usage is TRBJ2-1; 7 bases map to TRBD2. From germline, CDR1 is LGHDT and CDR2 YNNKEL (reference sequence). V lost 1 base to trimming and J lost 5 bases; unmatched junction nucleotides: 5. This CDR3 has 15 residues. In DNA, the CDR3 is TGTGCCAGCAGCCAAGGGTGGGAGGGAAACAATGAGCAGTTCTTC. Protein sequence: CASSQGWEGNNEQFF.

This clonotype has just a few counts. The rearrangement joins TRBV5-1 to TRBJ2-7, with 14 positions matching TRBD2. The CDR3 spans 15 residues. Germline CDR1 SGHRS, CDR2 YFSETQ. The J segment lost 5 bases and the V segment lost 4 bases, leaving 5 bases of the junction unmatched. The CDR3 spells CASSVGLAGGNEQYF. CDR3 bases: TGCGCCAGCAGCGTTGGACTAGCGGGAGGCAACGAGCAGTACTTC. Complete variable domain (other parts from reference TRBV5-1 and TRBJ2-7): KAGVTQTPRYLIKTRGQQVTLSCSPISGHRSVSWYQQTPGQGLQFLFEYFSETQRNKGNFPGRFSGRQFSNSRSEMNVSTLELGDSALYLCASSVGLAGGNEQYFGPGTRLTVT.

The CDR3 DNA is TGCAGTGCTCGACAGGGTGCGGGCACAGATACGCAGTATTTT. Its translation is CSARQGAGTDTQYF. V and J are TRBV20-1 and TRBJ2-3, with 7 bases identical to TRBD1. CDR1 and CDR2 from the germline V gene are DFQATT and SNEGSKA (reference sequence). This CDR3 spans 14 amino acids. V dropped 5 bases and J dropped 1; count of bases not matched to a gene: 6.

This clonotype was seen only a few times. The chain is built from TRBV20-1 and TRBJ2-1; 8 positions match TRBD2. Germline V gene lookup returns CDR1 DFQATT and CDR2 SNEGSKA (reference sequence). CDR3 length equals 15 residues. The V segment lost 0 bases and the J segment 3 bases; nucleotides outside the gene matches: 4. CDR3 loop: CSARDAAGDYNEQFF. The CDR3 DNA reads as TGCAGTGCTAGAGATGCAGCGGGAGACTACAATGAGCAGTTCTTC.

V is TRBV27 and J is TRBJ2-1, with 8 nucleotides matching TRBD1. Germline V gene lookup returns CDR1 MNHEY and CDR2 SMNVEV (reference sequence). Trimming removed 8 bases from V and 2 bases from J; junction bases left unmatched: 8. The CDR3 runs to 15 residues. The CDR3 DNA follows: TGTGCCAGCCGGCAGGGGGCGATTCCCTACAATGAGCAGTTCTTC. Translation: CASRQGAIPYNEQFF.

In this sample, this clonotype turned up a few times. The V and J genes are TRBV28 and TRBJ2-1; TRBD2 might be the D (6 bases). V shed 3 bases and J shed 9 bases, with 18 bases lying between them. CDR3 size: 15 residues. The germline gives CDR1 MDHEN, CDR2 SYDVKM. CDR3 amino acids: CASSFAGQAQGEQFF. The CDR3 nucleotides read TGTGCCAGCAGTTTTGCGGGGCAGGCTCAGGGTGAGCAGTTCTTC.

This rearrangement joins TRBV18 to TRBJ1-3, with no clear D. The CDR3 spans 15 residues. Germline CDR1 reads KGHSH; CDR2 reads LQKENI. V lost 2 bases to trimming and J lost 1 base, with 9 bases between them. The CDR3 DNA reads as TGTGCCAGCTCACCAGTCTCACTTTCTGGAAACACCATATATTTT. Translated, it gives CASSPVSLSGNTIYF.

This clonotype was seen a handful of times. V and J are TRBV5-1 and TRBJ2-1; no definite D call. CDR1 SGHRS and CDR2 YFSETQ come from the germline V gene. The CDR3 spans 13 residues. Trimming took off 0 bases at V and 7 bases at J, with 8 bases between the two ends. In DNA, the CDR3 is TGCGCCAGCAGCTTGGGACCCCGGAATGAGCAGTTCTTC. Translating gives CASSLGPRNEQFF.

CDR3 protein: CASSLRVTDEQYF. DNA of the CDR3: TGCGCCAGCAGCTTAAGGGTGACGGACGAGCAGTACTTC. The gene calls are TRBV5-1 and TRBJ2-7; D is unclear. Germline V gene sequence: CDR1 SGHRS, CDR2 YFSETQ. This CDR3 has 13 residues. Trimming left V 2 bases short and J 5 bases short, with 11 bases between.

DNA for the CDR3: TGTGCCAGCCGCGGACTAGCGGGCGTCGAGCAGTACTTC. Encoded protein: CASRGLAGVEQYF. The V call is TRBV27, the J call TRBJ2-7; TRBD2 agrees at 11 bases. Unmatched junction bases numbered 6, after V lost 8 bases and J lost 6 bases. Germline-derived CDR1 and CDR2 are MNHEY and SMNVEV (reference sequence). CDR3 length equals 13 residues.

A few counts support this clonotype. The chain recombines TRBV15 with TRBJ2-1, with unresolved D. V lost 5 bases to trimming and J lost 6 bases, with 8 bases between them. The CDR3 totals 12 residues. Germline V gene sequence: CDR1 LNHNV, CDR2 YYDKDF (reference sequence). CDR3 DNA sequence: TGTGCCACCAGCTCCCTGGGCAATGAGCAGTTCTTC. Amino acid sequence: CATSSLGNEQFF.

In its sample, this clonotype was seen a few times. The V gene is TRBV2, the J gene TRBJ2-7; TRBD1 agrees at 7 bases. Germline CDR1 SNHLY, CDR2 FYNNEI. The CDR3 consists of 15 residues. V dropped 3 bases and J dropped 4; count of bases not matched to a gene: 9. Here the CDR3 reads CASSEGWDRSYEQYF. DNA for the CDR3: TGTGCCAGCAGTGAGGGATGGGACAGAAGTTACGAGCAGTACTTC.

V is TRBV5-1 and J is TRBJ1-4, with D hard to call. The CDR3 length is 13 residues. CDR1 and CDR2 (germline): SGHRS, YFSETQ. Trimming stripped 7 bases from V and 3 bases from J, with 10 bases between. This CDR3 reads CASRRFPNEKLFF. The CDR3 coding sequence is TGCGCCAGCCGCAGGTTCCCTAATGAAAAACTGTTTTTT.

V is TRBV5-1 and J is TRBJ1-4, with D uncertain. Germline V lookup: CDR1 SGHRS, CDR2 YFSETQ. The CDR3 is 14 amino acids. The ends were cut back, 0 bases at V and 4 bases at J, with 7 bases in the middle. As DNA, the CDR3 is TGCGCCAGCAGCTTGGACGGGTATAATGAAAAACTGTTTTTT. Translating it yields CASSLDGYNEKLFF.

This clonotype has just a few counts. The CDR3 DNA follows: TGTGCCAGCAGCCCAATAGACTCTGGGGCCAACGTCCTGACTTTC. Translating it yields CASSPIDSGANVLTF. This sequence joins TRBV7-3 and TRBJ2-6; no clear D gene. Germline CDR1 and CDR2: SGHTA and FQGTGA. V was shortened by 5 bases and J by 0 bases, with 8 bases between the two germline ends. CDR3 length: 15 residues.

V and J are TRBV11-2 and TRBJ2-7; the D gene could be TRBD1 or TRBD2 (5 bases each). The CDR3 totals 14 residues. V was cut by 0 bases and J by 6 bases, with 12 bases left in between. Germline CDR1 reads SGHAT; CDR2 reads FQNNGV. Here the CDR3 reads CASSLDLGGFEQYF. Here the CDR3 DNA reads TGTGCCAGCAGCTTAGATCTTGGGGGATTCGAGCAGTACTTC.

This clonotype has more than one count but fewer than ten. J is TRBJ2-3 and V is TRBV6-2 or TRBV6-3; a possible D gene is TRBD2 (7 bases). V was trimmed by 5 bases and J by 3 bases, leaving 21 bases between them. Per the germline V gene, CDR1 is MNHEY and CDR2 is SVGEGT. The CDR3 totals 17 residues. The CDR3 reads CASSGLRGATRTDTQYF. CDR3 nucleotide sequence: TGTGCCAGCAGTGGACTACGGGGGGCGACCAGGACAGATACGCAGTATTTT.

The table lists this clonotype with a few counts. The V call is TRBV12-3 or TRBV12-4, the J call TRBJ2-2; no clear D gene. The V end lost 3 bases, the J end lost 5 bases, and 10 bases lay between the germline ends. This CDR3 is built from 14 residues. The CDR3 region has the DNA TGTGCCAGCAGTTTGGCGAGAGAAACCGGGGAGCTGTTTTTT. It translates to CASSLARETGELFF.

The chain has TRBV27 and TRBJ1-1; D remains unclear. The CDR3 is made up of 15 amino acids. CDR1 and CDR2 (germline): MNHEY, SMNVEV (reference sequence). V was clipped by 5 bases and J by 1 base, with 14 bases between them. The chain's CDR3 is CASSLSYSENTEAFF. The CDR3 nucleotides read TGTGCCAGCAGTCTTTCCTACAGCGAGAACACTGAAGCTTTCTTT.

This clonotype has only a few counts. V is TRBV18 and J is TRBJ1-2, with TRBD1 as a possible D gene (5 bases). V lost 6 bases to trimming and J lost 4 bases, with 18 bases between them. Germline CDR1 is KGHSH and CDR2 is LQKENI. The CDR3 is made up of 15 amino acids. The CDR3 protein is CASSTQKGSGYGYTF. The CDR3 nucleotides are TGTGCCAGCTCCACCCAAAAGGGGAGCGGCTATGGCTACACCTTC.

The chain links TRBV19 to TRBJ1-1; no clear D. V lost 3 bases and J lost 0, with 8 bases in between. CDR1 and CDR2 from the germline V gene are LNHDA and SQIVND (reference sequence). The CDR3 loop spans 14 amino acids. The CDR3 spells CASSMRGLNTEAFF. The CDR3 DNA reads TGTGCCAGTAGTATGCGGGGTTTGAACACTGAAGCTTTCTTT. The full variable domain, with the rest looked up from reference TRBV19 and TRBJ1-1, is DGGITQSPKYLFRKEGQNVTLSCEQNLNHDAMYWYRQDPGQGLRLIYYSQIVNDFQKGDIAEGYSVSREKKESFPLTVTSAQKNPTAFYLCASSMRGLNTEAFFGQGTRLTVV.

J is TRBJ2-3 and V is TRBV12-3 or TRBV12-4, with D perhaps TRBD1 (5 bases). Deletions cut 10 bases from V and 6 bases from J, with 23 bases between. The CDR3 loop spans 15 amino acids. Written as DNA, the CDR3 is TGTGCCACAGGGTCTTTGGGGCGGTCGTTTGATACGCAGTATTTT. Its protein product is CATGSLGRSFDTQYF.

The chain carries TRBV3-1 and TRBJ1-5; D gene unclear. V shed 0 bases and J shed 5 bases, with 5 bases lying between them. The CDR3 runs 13 residues. Germline V gene lookup returns CDR1 LGHDT and CDR2 YNNKEL (reference sequence). In nucleotides, the CDR3 is TGTGCCAGCAGCCAAGATTACGATCAGCCCCAGCATTTT. Its protein product is CASSQDYDQPQHF.